A selection of T cell receptor beta chains follows, all from one sample in a study of T cell responses to AZD1222 COVID-19 vaccine. Generated by immunoSEQ multiplex PCR, the TCRdb table keeps only in-frame clones and is missing some. The repertoire holds about 120,000 clones, with over 75% as singletons. The sequenced sample was peripheral blood, obtained on day 0 of MenACWY control vaccination. The receptors derive from an adult in good health. Each CDR3 is given with its conserved first and last residue. D genes are given only for firm matches. Not all rows give a size; the values are once, few, many and, for expanded clones, a class.

v_gene	d_gene	j_gene	abundance	CDR3aa	CDR3nt
TRBV4-1	-	TRBJ1-1	-	CASSQVRQGIGTEAFF	TGCGCCAGCAGCCAAGTTCGCCAGGGGATTGGCACTGAAGCTTTCTTT
TRBV6-2/TRBV6-3	TRBD1	TRBJ1-1	-	CASSFHGAVKGAAKAFF	TGTGCCAGCAGTTTTCACGGGGCGGTAAAGGGGGCGGCAAAAGCTTTCTTT
TRBV2	-	TRBJ1-1	-	CASSDQMVGTEAFF	TGTGCCAGCAGTGATCAGATGGTGGGCACTGAAGCTTTCTTT
TRBV21-1	-	TRBJ1-2	-	CASGNRDPRGYGYTF	TGTGCCAGCGGGAACCGGGACCCTCGCGGCTATGGCTACACCTTC
TRBV20-1	-	TRBJ2-1	-	CSASGPGAYNEQFF	TGCAGTGCTAGTGGCCCAGGAGCTTACAATGAGCAGTTCTTC
TRBV6-6	TRBD2	TRBJ2-1	-	CASRTSGVSNEQFF	TGTGCCAGCAGGACTAGCGGGGTAAGCAATGAGCAGTTCTTC
TRBV30	-	TRBJ1-2	-	CAWRAPVPGSYGYTF	TGTGCCTGGAGGGCCCCGGTCCCAGGGAGCTATGGCTACACCTTC
TRBV5-1	-	TRBJ2-7	-	CASSLAQGMGYEQYF	TGCGCCAGCAGCTTGGCGCAGGGTATGGGGTACGAGCAGTACTTC
TRBV6-2/TRBV6-3	-	TRBJ1-5	-	CASSKQGSNQPQHF	TGTGCCAGCAGTAAACAGGGCAGCAATCAGCCCCAGCATTTT
TRBV7-9	TRBD1	TRBJ1-2	few	CASSRRQGNYGYTF	TGTGCCAGCAGCCGCCGACAGGGGAACTATGGCTACACCTTC
TRBV7-8	-	TRBJ1-1	-	CASSPEVWGHTEAFF	TGTGCCAGCAGCCCCGAAGTTTGGGGGCACACTGAAGCTTTCTTT
TRBV7-2	-	TRBJ1-2	-	CASSLPDSPNYGYTF	TGTGCCAGCAGCTTACCGGACAGCCCTAACTATGGCTACACCTTC
TRBV30	TRBD2	TRBJ2-2	once	CAWSPRGDYTGELFF	TGTGCCTGGAGCCCCCGGGGGGACTACACCGGGGAGCTGTTTTTT
TRBV28	-	TRBJ1-2	-	CASSLIQTGYTF	TGTGCCAGCAGTTTAATACAGACGGGCTACACCTTC
TRBV5-1	-	TRBJ1-6	-	CASSLEQAPYSPLHF	TGCGCCAGCAGCTTGGAACAGGCTCCCTATTCACCCCTCCACTTT
TRBV19	-	TRBJ1-5	-	CASSLQINQPQHF	TGTGCCAGTAGCCTACAGATAAATCAGCCCCAGCATTTT
TRBV19	-	TRBJ1-2	-	CASREAANYGYTF	TGTGCCAGTAGAGAGGCGGCAAACTATGGCTACACCTTC
TRBV5-4	TRBD1	TRBJ2-5	-	CASGERTGEETQYF	TGTGCCAGCGGGGAAAGGACAGGGGAAGAGACCCAGTACTTC
TRBV18	TRBD1	TRBJ1-4	-	CASSPPQGGHGREKLFF	TGTGCCAGCTCACCGCCCCAGGGGGGTCACGGACGTGAAAAACTGTTTTTT
TRBV7-2	TRBD2	TRBJ2-1	few	CASSLGSGGGNEQFF	TGTGCCAGCAGCTTAGGTAGCGGGGGAGGTAATGAGCAGTTCTTC
TRBV5-1	-	TRBJ2-2	-	CASRAGTSNTGELFF	TGCGCCAGCAGGGCCGGGACATCCAACACCGGGGAGCTGTTTTTT
TRBV28	-	TRBJ1-3	-	CASSLMAGLGNTIYF	TGTGCCAGCAGTTTAATGGCCGGGCTAGGAAACACCATATATTTT
TRBV28	-	TRBJ1-2	once	CASSLTEYGYTF	TGTGCCAGCAGTTTAACGGAGTATGGCTACACCTTC
TRBV5-1	-	TRBJ1-1	-	CASSLAQMMNTEAFF	TGCGCCAGCAGCTTGGCCCAGATGATGAACACTGAAGCTTTCTTT
TRBV19	TRBD1	TRBJ1-2	-	CASSMGQGAYGYTF	TGTGCCAGTAGTATGGGACAGGGGGCCTATGGCTACACCTTC
TRBV30	TRBD1	TRBJ1-5	once	CAWSRDRGNQPQHF	TGTGCCTGGAGTAGGGACAGGGGGAATCAGCCCCAGCATTTT
TRBV3-1/TRBV3-2	-	TRBJ2-7	-	CASSPASTGTYEQYF	TGTGCCAGCAGCCCCGCCTCTACAGGTACCTACGAGCAGTACTTC